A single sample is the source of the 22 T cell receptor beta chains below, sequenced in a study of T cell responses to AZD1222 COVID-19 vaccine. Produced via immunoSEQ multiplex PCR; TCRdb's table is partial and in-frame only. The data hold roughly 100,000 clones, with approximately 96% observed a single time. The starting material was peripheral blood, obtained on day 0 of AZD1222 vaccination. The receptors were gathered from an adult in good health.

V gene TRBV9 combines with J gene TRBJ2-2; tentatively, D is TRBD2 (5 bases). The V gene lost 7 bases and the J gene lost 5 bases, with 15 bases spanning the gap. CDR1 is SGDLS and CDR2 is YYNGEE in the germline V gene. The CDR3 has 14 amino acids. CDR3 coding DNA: TGTGCCAGCGCCCTGGCAGGCGGGACCGGGGAGCTGTTTTTT. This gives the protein CASALAGGTGELFF. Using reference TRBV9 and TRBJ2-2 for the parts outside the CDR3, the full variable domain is DSGVTQTPKHLITATGQRVTLRCSPRSGDLSVYWYQQSLDQGLQFLIQYYNGEERAKGNILERFSAQQFPDLHSELNLSSLELGDSALYFCASALAGGTGELFFGEGSRLTVL.

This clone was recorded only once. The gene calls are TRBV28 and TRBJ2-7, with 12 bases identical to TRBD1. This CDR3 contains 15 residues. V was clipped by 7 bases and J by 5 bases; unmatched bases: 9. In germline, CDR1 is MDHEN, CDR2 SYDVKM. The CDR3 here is CASTLGGQGAHEQYF. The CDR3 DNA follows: TGTGCCAGCACCCTCGGGGGACAGGGGGCTCACGAGCAGTACTTC.

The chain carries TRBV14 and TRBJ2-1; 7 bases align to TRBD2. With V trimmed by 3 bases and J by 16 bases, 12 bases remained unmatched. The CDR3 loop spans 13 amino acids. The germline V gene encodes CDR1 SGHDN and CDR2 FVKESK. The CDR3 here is CASSHSGRRLGFF. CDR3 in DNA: TGTGCCAGCAGCCACTCCGGGAGGCGACTAGGTTTCTTC.

CDR3 residues: CASSFFLREGATYNEQFF. The CDR3 coding sequence is TGTGCCAGCAGTTTTTTCTTAAGGGAGGGGGCGACCTACAATGAGCAGTTCTTC. This rearrangement joins TRBV27 to TRBJ2-1; either TRBD1 or TRBD2 may supply D (7 bases each). Trimming cost V 3 bases and J 2 bases, with 20 bases left between them. The CDR3 is made up of 18 amino acids. The germline gives CDR1 MNHEY, CDR2 SMNVEV (reference sequence).

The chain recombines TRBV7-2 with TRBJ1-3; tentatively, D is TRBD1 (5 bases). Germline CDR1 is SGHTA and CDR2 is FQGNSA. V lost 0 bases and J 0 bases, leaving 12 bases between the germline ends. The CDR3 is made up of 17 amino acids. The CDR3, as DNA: TGTGCCAGCAGCTTAGCTGGTGGGAGGGGCTCTGGAAACACCATATATTTT. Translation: CASSLAGGRGSGNTIYF.

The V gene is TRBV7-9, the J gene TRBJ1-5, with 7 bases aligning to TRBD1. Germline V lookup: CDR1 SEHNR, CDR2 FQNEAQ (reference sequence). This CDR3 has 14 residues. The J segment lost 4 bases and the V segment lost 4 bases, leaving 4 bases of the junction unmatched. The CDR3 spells CASSYSGGNQPQHF. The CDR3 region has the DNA TGTGCCAGCAGCTATTCAGGGGGAAATCAGCCCCAGCATTTT.

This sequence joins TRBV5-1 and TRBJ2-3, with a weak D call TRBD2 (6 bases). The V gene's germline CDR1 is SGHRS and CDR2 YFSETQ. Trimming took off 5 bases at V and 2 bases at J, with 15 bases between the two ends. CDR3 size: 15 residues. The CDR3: CASRRGSGNTDTQYF. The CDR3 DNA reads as TGCGCCAGCAGAAGAGGTAGCGGAAACACAGATACGCAGTATTTT.

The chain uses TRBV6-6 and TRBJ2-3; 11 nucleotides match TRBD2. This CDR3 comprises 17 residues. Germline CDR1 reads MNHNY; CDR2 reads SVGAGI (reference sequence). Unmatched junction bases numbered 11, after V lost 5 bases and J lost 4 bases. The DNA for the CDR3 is TGTGCCAGCAGTCCCACCCTAGCGGGGGGTGTGGCAGATACGCAGTATTTT. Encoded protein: CASSPTLAGGVADTQYF.

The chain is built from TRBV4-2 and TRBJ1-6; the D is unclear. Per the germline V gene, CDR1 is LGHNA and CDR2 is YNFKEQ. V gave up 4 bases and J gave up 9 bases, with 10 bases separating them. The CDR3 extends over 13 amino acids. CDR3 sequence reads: CASSLASSSPLHF. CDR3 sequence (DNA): TGTGCCAGCAGCCTAGCATCAAGTTCACCCCTCCACTTT.

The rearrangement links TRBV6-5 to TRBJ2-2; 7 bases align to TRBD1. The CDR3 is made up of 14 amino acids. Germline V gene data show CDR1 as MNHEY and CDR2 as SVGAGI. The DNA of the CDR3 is TGTGCGGCAGCAGTGACAGGGAGCACCGGGGAGCTGTTTTTT. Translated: CAAAVTGSTGELFF.

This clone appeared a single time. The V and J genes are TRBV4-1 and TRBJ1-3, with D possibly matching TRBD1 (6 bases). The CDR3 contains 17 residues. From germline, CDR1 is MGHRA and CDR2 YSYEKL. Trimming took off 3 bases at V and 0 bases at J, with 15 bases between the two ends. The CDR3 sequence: CASSHIIDRFSGNTIYF. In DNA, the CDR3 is TGCGCCAGCAGCCACATTATTGACAGGTTCTCTGGAAACACCATATATTTT.

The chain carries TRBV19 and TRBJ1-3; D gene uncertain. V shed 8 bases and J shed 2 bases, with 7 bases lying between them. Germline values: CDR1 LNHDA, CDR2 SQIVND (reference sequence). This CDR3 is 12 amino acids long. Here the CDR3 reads CASLTPGNTIYF. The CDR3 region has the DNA TGTGCCAGTTTGACCCCTGGAAACACCATATATTTT.

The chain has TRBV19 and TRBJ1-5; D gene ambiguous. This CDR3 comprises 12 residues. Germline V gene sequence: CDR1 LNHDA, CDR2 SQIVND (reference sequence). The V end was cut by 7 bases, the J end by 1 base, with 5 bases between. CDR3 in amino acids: CASKDSNQPQHF. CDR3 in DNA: TGTGCCAGTAAGGACAGCAATCAGCCCCAGCATTTT. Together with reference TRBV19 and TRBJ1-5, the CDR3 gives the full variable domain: DGGITQSPKYLFRKEGQNVTLSCEQNLNHDAMYWYRQDPGQGLRLIYYSQIVNDFQKGDIAEGYSVSREKKESFPLTVTSAQKNPTAFYLCASKDSNQPQHFGDGTRLSIL.

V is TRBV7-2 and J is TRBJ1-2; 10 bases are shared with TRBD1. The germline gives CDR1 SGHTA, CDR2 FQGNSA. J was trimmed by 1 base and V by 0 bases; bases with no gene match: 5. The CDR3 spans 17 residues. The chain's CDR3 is CASSLAAGTGVNYGYTF. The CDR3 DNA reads TGTGCCAGCAGCTTAGCAGCTGGGACAGGGGTTAACTATGGCTACACCTTC. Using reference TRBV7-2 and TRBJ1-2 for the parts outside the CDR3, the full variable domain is GAGVSQSPSNKVTEKGKDVELRCDPISGHTALYWYRQSLGQGLEFLIYFQGNSAPDKSGLPSDRFSAERTGGSVSTLTIQRTQQEDSAVYLCASSLAAGTGVNYGYTFGSGTRLTVV.

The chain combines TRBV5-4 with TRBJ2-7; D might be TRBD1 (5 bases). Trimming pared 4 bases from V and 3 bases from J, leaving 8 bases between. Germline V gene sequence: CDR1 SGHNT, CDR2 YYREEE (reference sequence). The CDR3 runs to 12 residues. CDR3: CASSHDSYEQYF. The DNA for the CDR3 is TGTGCCAGCAGCCACGACAGCTACGAGCAGTACTTC.

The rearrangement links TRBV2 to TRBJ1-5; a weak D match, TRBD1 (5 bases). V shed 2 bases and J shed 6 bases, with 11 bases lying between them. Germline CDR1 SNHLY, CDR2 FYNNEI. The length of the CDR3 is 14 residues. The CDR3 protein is CASSEPGQGQPQHF. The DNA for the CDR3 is TGTGCCAGCAGTGAACCAGGGCAGGGTCAGCCCCAGCATTTT.

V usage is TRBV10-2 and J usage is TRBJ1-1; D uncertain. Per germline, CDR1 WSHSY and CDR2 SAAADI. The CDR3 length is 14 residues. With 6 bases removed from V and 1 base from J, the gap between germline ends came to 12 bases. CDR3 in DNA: TGCGCCAGCAGAACTACCCTATCGAACACTGAAGCTTTCTTT. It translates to CASRTTLSNTEAFF.

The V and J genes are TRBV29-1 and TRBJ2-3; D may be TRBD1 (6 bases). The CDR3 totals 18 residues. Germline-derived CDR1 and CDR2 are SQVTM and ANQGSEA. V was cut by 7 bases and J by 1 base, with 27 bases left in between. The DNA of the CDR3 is TGCAGCGCGAGGGGATCCAGGGGCGAGAGCCTGGGCACAGATACGCAGTATTTT. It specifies CSARGSRGESLGTDTQYF.

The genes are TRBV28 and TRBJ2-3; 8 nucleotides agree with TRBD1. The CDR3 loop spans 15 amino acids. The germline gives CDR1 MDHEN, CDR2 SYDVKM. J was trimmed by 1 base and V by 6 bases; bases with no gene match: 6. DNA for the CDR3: TGTGCCAGCAGCGTCCCGGGACAGGGCACAGATACGCAGTATTTT. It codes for CASSVPGQGTDTQYF.

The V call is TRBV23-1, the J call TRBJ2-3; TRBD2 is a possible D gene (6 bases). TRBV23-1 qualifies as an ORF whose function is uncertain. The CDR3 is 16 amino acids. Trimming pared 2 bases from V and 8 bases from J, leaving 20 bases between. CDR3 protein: CASSQPQEGPGRTQYF. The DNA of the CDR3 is TGCGCCAGCAGTCAACCACAGGAGGGGCCGGGTCGTACGCAGTATTTT.

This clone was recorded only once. This CDR3 reads CASSTDRANNSPLHF. For the CDR3, the DNA is TGTGCCAGCAGTACTGACAGGGCAAATAATTCACCCCTCCACTTT. V and J are TRBV28 and TRBJ1-6; 7 bases match TRBD1. J was trimmed by 5 bases and V by 5 bases; bases with no gene match: 6. The CDR3 spans 15 residues. Per the germline V gene, CDR1 is MDHEN and CDR2 is SYDVKM.

CDR3 sequence: CASSDGGSQPQHF. In nucleotides, the CDR3 is TGTGCCAGCAGTGACGGAGGTAGTCAGCCCCAGCATTTT. The V call is TRBV6-1, the J call TRBJ1-5; D remains unclear. V lost 3 bases to trimming and J lost 6 bases, with 9 bases between them. Germline V lookup: CDR1 MNHNS, CDR2 SASEGT. The CDR3 runs 13 residues.